This is a list of T cell receptor beta chains from one sample in a study of T-cell memory formation after mild COVID-19. TCRdb re-analysed the 5' RACE reads in MiXCR, keeping a single row per CDR3 protein. The sample holds roughly 250,000 distinct CDR3 sequences, roughly 15% seen once. Sequencing used PBMCs or a T cell subset sorted from them (not recorded which). These receptors all come from a man younger than 35 who had mild COVID-19 (a few samples of this study predate the infection). Cell type and time point are not known. Both conserved end residues are part of each CDR3. Each record gives: V gene, J gene, D gene, clone size, CDR3 length, CDR3 protein, CDR3 DNA. D genes are given only for firm matches. Size tells how often a clone was seen (once, few, many) or the class of an expanded clone, and some rows leave it out.

v_gene: TRBV3-1
j_gene: TRBJ1-2
d_gene: .
abundance: few
len: 13
CDR3aa: CASSQSGGGGYTF
CDR3nt: TGTGCCAGCAGCCAATCGGGAGGTGGTGGCTACACCTTC

v_gene: TRBV7-6
j_gene: TRBJ1-1
d_gene: .
abundance: .
len: 15
CDR3aa: CASSLEKNGNTEAFF
CDR3nt: TGTGCCAGCAGCTTAGAAAAAAACGGGAACACTGAAGCTTTCTTT

v_gene: TRBV3-1
j_gene: TRBJ2-5
d_gene: TRBD2
abundance: few
len: 14
CDR3aa: CASSDTGTSETQYF
CDR3nt: TGTGCCAGCAGTGATACCGGGACTAGCGAGACCCAGTACTTC

v_gene: TRBV27
j_gene: TRBJ2-3
d_gene: .
abundance: few
len: 14
CDR3aa: CASSPTFTSDTQYF
CDR3nt: TGTGCCAGCAGCCCCACATTCACGTCAGATACGCAGTATTTT

v_gene: TRBV5-1
j_gene: TRBJ1-5
d_gene: .
abundance: few
len: 14
CDR3aa: CASSLESGGQPQHF
CDR3nt: TGCGCCAGCAGCTTGGAGTCAGGTGGTCAGCCCCAGCATTTT

v_gene: TRBV4-1
j_gene: TRBJ2-5
d_gene: TRBD1
abundance: .
len: 15
CDR3aa: CASSRRQGALETQYF
CDR3nt: TGCGCCAGCAGCCGACGACAGGGGGCTCTAGAGACCCAGTACTTC

v_gene: TRBV7-8
j_gene: TRBJ2-7
d_gene: .
abundance: few
len: 13
CDR3aa: CASSTRVSYEQYF
CDR3nt: TGTGCCAGCAGCACGAGGGTTTCCTACGAGCAGTACTTC

v_gene: TRBV18
j_gene: TRBJ2-5
d_gene: .
abundance: many
len: 13
CDR3aa: CASSPTTQETQYF
CDR3nt: TGTGCCAGCTCACCGACAACCCAAGAGACCCAGTACTTC

v_gene: TRBV5-1
j_gene: TRBJ1-1
d_gene: .
abundance: .
len: 15
CDR3aa: CASSLGPGKNTEAFF
CDR3nt: TGCGCCAGCAGCCTTGGACCGGGTAAGAACACTGAAGCTTTCTTT

v_gene: TRBV6-1
j_gene: TRBJ2-2
d_gene: .
abundance: few
len: 14
CDR3aa: CASSEAQNEGELFF
CDR3nt: TGTGCCAGCAGTGAAGCGCAAAATGAGGGGGAGCTGTTTTTT

v_gene: TRBV7-3
j_gene: TRBJ1-1
d_gene: TRBD1
abundance: few
len: 16
CDR3aa: CASRNPTGEGNTEAFF
CDR3nt: TGTGCCAGCAGAAACCCGACAGGGGAGGGGAACACTGAAGCTTTCTTT

v_gene: TRBV6-5
j_gene: TRBJ1-5
d_gene: .
abundance: few
len: 15
CDR3aa: CASSPRDRPNQPQHF
CDR3nt: TGTGCCAGCAGTCCCAGAGACAGGCCCAATCAGCCCCAGCATTTT

v_gene: TRBV7-2
j_gene: TRBJ1-1
d_gene: .
abundance: many
len: 16
CDR3aa: CASSPQAGNMNTEAFF
CDR3nt: TGTGCCAGCAGCCCGCAAGCAGGGAACATGAACACTGAAGCTTTCTTT

v_gene: TRBV5-1
j_gene: TRBJ2-1
d_gene: .
abundance: many
len: 12
CDR3aa: CASSLEAGSQFF
CDR3nt: TGCGCCAGCAGCTTGGAGGCGGGGTCGCAGTTCTTC

v_gene: TRBV4-2
j_gene: TRBJ2-3
d_gene: .
abundance: .
len: 13
CDR3aa: CASSQFRTDTQYF
CDR3nt: TGTGCCAGCAGCCAATTCCGAACAGATACGCAGTATTTT

v_gene: TRBV11-1
j_gene: TRBJ2-5
d_gene: .
abundance: few
len: 15
CDR3aa: CASSSWAPGQETQYF
CDR3nt: TGTGCCAGCAGCTCCTGGGCTCCCGGTCAAGAGACCCAGTACTTC

v_gene: TRBV20-1
j_gene: TRBJ1-1
d_gene: .
abundance: few
len: 11
CDR3aa: CSARLYTEAFF
CDR3nt: TGCAGTGCTAGGTTGTACACTGAAGCTTTCTTT

v_gene: TRBV5-1
j_gene: TRBJ2-2
d_gene: .
abundance: .
len: 16
CDR3aa: CASSLVWGLNTGELFF
CDR3nt: TGCGCCAGCAGCTTGGTTTGGGGGTTGAACACCGGGGAGCTGTTTTTT

v_gene: TRBV7-9
j_gene: TRBJ2-7
d_gene: .
abundance: .
len: 12
CDR3aa: CASSEGGSEQYF
CDR3nt: TGTGCCAGCAGCGAGGGCGGATCCGAGCAGTACTTC

v_gene: TRBV20-1
j_gene: TRBJ2-5
d_gene: TRBD1
abundance: few
len: 13
CDR3aa: CSARQTGKETQYF
CDR3nt: TGCAGTGCTAGACAGACAGGGAAAGAGACCCAGTACTTC

v_gene: TRBV3-1
j_gene: TRBJ1-2
d_gene: .
abundance: few
len: 12
CDR3aa: CASSQSGRGYTF
CDR3nt: TGTGCCAGCAGCCAGTCGGGGAGGGGCTACACCTTC

v_gene: TRBV7-2
j_gene: TRBJ2-5
d_gene: .
abundance: .
len: 13
CDR3aa: CASSRATQETQYF
CDR3nt: TGTGCCAGCAGCCGCGCCACCCAAGAGACCCAGTACTTC

v_gene: TRBV6-6
j_gene: TRBJ1-1
d_gene: TRBD1
abundance: .
len: 17
CDR3aa: CASSRIPDPLGTADAFF
CDR3nt: TGTGCCAGCAGCCGGATCCCCGACCCCCTGGGGACAGCTGATGCTTTCTTT

v_gene: TRBV3-1
j_gene: TRBJ2-3
d_gene: .
abundance: .
len: 15
CDR3aa: CASSQVLEGADTQYF
CDR3nt: TGTGCCAGCAGCCAAGTTCTGGAGGGGGCAGATACGCAGTATTTT

v_gene: TRBV4-3
j_gene: TRBJ2-7
d_gene: .
abundance: many
len: 11
CDR3aa: CASSGGNEQYF
CDR3nt: TGCGCCAGCAGCGGGGGGAACGAGCAGTACTTC

v_gene: TRBV29-1
j_gene: TRBJ1-3
d_gene: .
abundance: few
len: 12
CDR3aa: CSVETAGNTIYF
CDR3nt: TGCAGCGTTGAAACCGCAGGAAACACCATATATTTT

v_gene: TRBV30
j_gene: TRBJ1-2
d_gene: .
abundance: many
len: 13
CDR3aa: CASPYPGDRPPVF
CDR3nt: TGTGCCTCCCCTTACCCGGGGGATCGCCCCCCAGTCTTC

v_gene: TRBV7-8
j_gene: TRBJ1-1
d_gene: .
abundance: .
len: 15
CDR3aa: CASSLLPGASTEAFF
CDR3nt: TGTGCCAGCAGCTTACTACCGGGGGCGAGCACTGAAGCTTTCTTT

v_gene: TRBV12-3/TRBV12-4
j_gene: TRBJ1-5
d_gene: .
abundance: few
len: 14
CDR3aa: CASSAPGWSQPQHF
CDR3nt: TGTGCCAGCAGCGCTCCAGGGTGGAGTCAGCCCCAGCATTTT

v_gene: TRBV7-2
j_gene: TRBJ2-1
d_gene: .
abundance: .
len: 13
CDR3aa: CASSFSWVNEQFF
CDR3nt: TGTGCCAGCAGCTTCTCGTGGGTGAATGAGCAGTTCTTC

v_gene: TRBV5-1
j_gene: TRBJ1-1
d_gene: .
abundance: few
len: 13
CDR3aa: CASSFGGRTEAFF
CDR3nt: TGCGCCAGCAGCTTTGGGGGCCGCACTGAAGCTTTCTTT

v_gene: TRBV6-2/TRBV6-3
j_gene: TRBJ1-5
d_gene: TRBD1
abundance: few
len: 14
CDR3aa: CASSLGQQSQPQHF
CDR3nt: TGTGCCAGCAGCCTGGGACAGCAAAGTCAGCCCCAGCATTTT

v_gene: TRBV7-2
j_gene: TRBJ1-2
d_gene: .
abundance: many
len: 14
CDR3aa: CASSLARGGYGYTF
CDR3nt: TGTGCCAGCAGCTTAGCGAGGGGAGGCTATGGCTACACCTTC

v_gene: TRBV12-3/TRBV12-4
j_gene: TRBJ1-1
d_gene: .
abundance: few
len: 12
CDR3aa: CASSSRGGKAFF
CDR3nt: TGTGCCAGCAGTTCCCGGGGGGGGAAGGCTTTCTTT

v_gene: TRBV5-1
j_gene: TRBJ2-2
d_gene: .
abundance: .
len: 15
CDR3aa: CASSLALGDTGELFF
CDR3nt: TGCGCCAGCAGCTTGGCCCTGGGGGACACCGGGGAGCTGTTTTTT

v_gene: TRBV7-9
j_gene: TRBJ1-1
d_gene: .
abundance: few
len: 16
CDR3aa: CASQKGPLASGTEAFF
CDR3nt: TGTGCCAGCCAAAAGGGGCCCCTGGCCTCGGGCACTGAAGCTTTCTTT

v_gene: TRBV12-3/TRBV12-4
j_gene: TRBJ1-4
d_gene: .
abundance: few
len: 15
CDR3aa: CASSQGSSASEKLFF
CDR3nt: TGTGCCAGCAGCCAAGGATCGTCTGCAAGCGAAAAACTGTTTTTT

v_gene: TRBV7-9
j_gene: TRBJ2-1
d_gene: TRBD2
abundance: .
len: 19
CDR3aa: CASSLVAGSGGNPYNEQFF
CDR3nt: TGTGCCAGCAGCTTAGTCGCAGGCAGCGGGGGCAATCCCTACAATGAGCAGTTCTTC

v_gene: TRBV2
j_gene: TRBJ2-1
d_gene: .
abundance: few
len: 12
CDR3aa: CASSAPMNRLVF
CDR3nt: TGTGCCAGCAGTGCCCCCATGAACAGACTGGTCTTC

v_gene: TRBV12-3/TRBV12-4
j_gene: TRBJ1-1
d_gene: .
abundance: .
len: 12
CDR3aa: CASRPMNTEAFF
CDR3nt: TGTGCCAGCAGACCTATGAACACTGAAGCTTTCTTT

v_gene: TRBV10-1
j_gene: TRBJ2-5
d_gene: .
abundance: .
len: 14
CDR3aa: CASSESRGQETQYF
CDR3nt: TGCGCCAGCAGTGAGTCAAGGGGGCAAGAGACCCAGTACTTC

v_gene: TRBV10-3
j_gene: TRBJ2-5
d_gene: TRBD2
abundance: many
len: 14
CDR3aa: CAISSGGPVETQYF
CDR3nt: TGTGCCATCAGTAGCGGGGGGCCCGTTGAGACCCAGTACTTC

v_gene: TRBV27
j_gene: TRBJ1-6
d_gene: .
abundance: .
len: 17
CDR3aa: CASSLGGYKRTNSPLHF
CDR3nt: TGTGCCAGCAGTTTGGGTGGGTACAAACGGACTAATTCACCCCTCCACTTT

v_gene: TRBV12-5
j_gene: TRBJ2-5
d_gene: .
abundance: .
len: 13
CDR3aa: CASGSGNKETQYF
CDR3nt: TGTGCTAGTGGTTCGGGCAATAAAGAGACCCAGTACTTC

v_gene: TRBV7-2
j_gene: TRBJ2-5
d_gene: .
abundance: .
len: 15
CDR3aa: CASSLVGLWEETQYF
CDR3nt: TGTGCCAGCAGCTTAGTGGGGCTGTGGGAAGAGACCCAGTACTTC

v_gene: TRBV7-2
j_gene: TRBJ2-3
d_gene: TRBD1
abundance: many
len: 16
CDR3aa: CASSRGARGRPDTQYF
CDR3nt: TGTGCCAGCAGCCGTGGGGCCAGGGGGCGGCCAGATACGCAGTATTTT